The 8 T cell receptor beta chains reported below all come from one sample, sequenced in a study of cytomegalovirus exposure and HLA in healthy donors. It was with 60 Vbeta and 13 Jbeta primers that the PCR ran. TCRdb's table, derived via immunoSEQ multiplex PCR, lists solely in-frame clones and lacks some. The table shows 110,000 to 150,000 clones, with approximately 9% occurring only once. The sample was PBMCs. The receptors shown here come from a male donor in good health and CMV-seronegative.

The J gene is TRBJ2-3, the V gene TRBV18; D is undetermined. Germline loops: CDR1 KGHSH, CDR2 LQKENI. Trimming cost V 6 bases and J 0 bases, with 13 bases left between them. This CDR3 region has 15 residues. The CDR3 here is CASSPTYSSTDTQYF. The CDR3 coding sequence is TGTGCCAGCTCTCCGACATATTCTAGCACAGATACGCAGTATTTT.

The table lists this clone with a few counts. CDR3 coding DNA: TGTGCCTGGAGTCAGGAGGGTTGGGAAACTGAAGCTTTCTTT. Translating it yields CAWSQEGWETEAFF. The V gene is TRBV30, the J gene TRBJ1-1; D not resolved. Germline-derived CDR1 and CDR2 are GTSNPN and SVGIG (reference sequence). The CDR3 sequence is 14 residues long. Between the trimmed V and J ends, which lost 2 bases and 5 bases, there was a span of 15 bases.

V is TRBV7-2 and J is TRBJ2-1; 14 bases are a match to TRBD2. V dropped 4 bases and J dropped 2; count of bases not matched to a gene: 7. Germline V gene lookup returns CDR1 SGHTA and CDR2 FQGNSA. This CDR3 has 18 residues. The CDR3 here is CASSSERGLAGAYNEQFF. The DNA for the CDR3 is TGTGCCAGCAGCTCAGAGAGGGGACTAGCGGGAGCCTACAATGAGCAGTTCTTC.

This clone was detected only a few times. V is TRBV6-1 and J is TRBJ1-1; the match to TRBD1 covers 7 bases. Losses at the gene ends were 5 bases for V and 4 bases for J; bases not matched to a gene: 4. The CDR3 is 13 amino acids. Germline lookup yields CDR1 MNHNS and CDR2 SASEGT. The CDR3 reads CASSRQGVTEAFF. The CDR3 DNA reads as TGTGCCAGCAGTCGACAGGGCGTCACTGAAGCTTTCTTT.

Only a few counts were recorded for this clone. The chain joins TRBV27 to TRBJ2-7; 7 bases line up with TRBD2. This CDR3 contains 13 residues. V lost 10 bases and J lost 1; bases outside the gene matches: 7. Germline CDR1 and CDR2: MNHEY and SMNVEV (reference sequence). Here the CDR3 reads CAKRASGSYEQYF. In nucleotides, the CDR3 is TGTGCCAAACGGGCTAGCGGATCCTACGAGCAGTACTTC.

This clone has a handful of counts. The genes are TRBV7-9 and TRBJ2-5; 10 bases line up with TRBD2. Per the germline V gene, CDR1 is SEHNR and CDR2 is FQNEAQ (reference sequence). The CDR3 length is 16 residues. J was trimmed by 5 bases and V by 5 bases; bases with no gene match: 11. Here the CDR3 DNA reads TGTGCCAGCAGCCCCAGGACTAGCGGACTTAGGGAGACCCAGTACTTC. It is translated as CASSPRTSGLRETQYF. The full variable domain, completed using reference TRBV7-9 and TRBJ2-5, is DTGVSQNPRHKITKRGQNVTFRCDPISEHNRLYWYRQTLGQGPEFLTYFQNEAQLEKSRLLSDRFSAERPKGSFSTLEIQRTEQGDSAMYLCASSPRTSGLRETQYFGPGTRLLVL.

In this sample, this clone turned up a few times. J is TRBJ1-1 and V is TRBV6-6, with D tentatively TRBD1 (5 bases). CDR3 length equals 14 residues. The V and J ends lost 7 bases and 1 base respectively, with 13 bases between them. Looked up from germline, CDR1 is MNHNY and CDR2 is SVGAGI (reference sequence). In DNA, the CDR3 is TGTGCCAGCACTCCCATCGGGGGGAACACTGAAGCTTTCTTT. Translating it yields CASTPIGGNTEAFF.

This clone turned up a few times. The J gene is TRBJ2-1, the V gene TRBV5-1; 12 bases agree with TRBD2. This CDR3 comprises 15 residues. The V and J ends lost 7 bases and 1 base, in that order; junction bases with no gene match: 3. Germline CDR1 and CDR2: SGHRS and YFSETQ. In nucleotides, the CDR3 is TGCGCCAGCCGGACTAGCGGGAATTCCTACAATGAGCAGTTCTTC. This encodes CASRTSGNSYNEQFF.